This TCR beta chain was found in a study of cytomegalovirus exposure and HLA in healthy donors. The germline CDR1 and CDR2 sequences are LNHDA and SQIVND (reference sequence). The V gene lost 11 bases and the J gene lost 3 bases, with 31 bases spanning the gap. This CDR3 comprises 19 residues. Amplification used 60 Vbeta primers and 13 Jbeta primers. Measured with immunoSEQ multiplex PCR; TCRdb has only the in-frame clones, and not every one. The data show 200,000 to 250,000 clones, roughly 70% seen once. Findings and caveats of the study: A later analysis by the authors found several of the most significant clusters apparently linked to common viral pathogens. Later analysis showed TCR association rates varying by HLA locus, highest for DRB1 and lowest for HLA-C.

As concerns this clone: Antigen: not known.

The sample taken for sequencing was PBMCs. The receptor was isolated from a woman aged 25-40 years in good health and CMV-seronegative. V gene TRBV19 combines with J gene TRBJ1-4; D perhaps matches TRBD1 (5 bases). As DNA, the CDR3 is TGTGCCTTTTTCATCCCAGGGCCGGCAGGGCCTCCTCCTAATGAAAAACTGTTTTTT. This gives the protein CAFFIPGPAGPPPNEKLFF.